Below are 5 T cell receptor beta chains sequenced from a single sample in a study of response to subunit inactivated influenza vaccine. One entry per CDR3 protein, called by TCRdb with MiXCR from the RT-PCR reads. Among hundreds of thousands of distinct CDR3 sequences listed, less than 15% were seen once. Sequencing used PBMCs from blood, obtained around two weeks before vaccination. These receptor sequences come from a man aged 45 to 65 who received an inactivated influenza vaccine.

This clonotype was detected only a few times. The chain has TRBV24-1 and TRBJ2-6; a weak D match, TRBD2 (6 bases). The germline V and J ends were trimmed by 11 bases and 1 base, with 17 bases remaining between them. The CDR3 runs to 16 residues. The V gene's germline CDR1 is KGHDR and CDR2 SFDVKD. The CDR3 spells CAIAGREKSGANVLTF. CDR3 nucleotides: TGTGCCATCGCGGGAAGAGAGAAATCTGGGGCCAACGTCCTGACTTTC.

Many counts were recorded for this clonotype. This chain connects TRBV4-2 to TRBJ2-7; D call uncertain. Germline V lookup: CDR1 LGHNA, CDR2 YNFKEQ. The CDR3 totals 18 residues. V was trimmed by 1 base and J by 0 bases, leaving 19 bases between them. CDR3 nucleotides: TGTGCCAGCAGCCAAGTTGGGATTTTGGATAGAAGCTCCTACGAGCAGTACTTC. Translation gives CASSQVGILDRSSYEQYF.

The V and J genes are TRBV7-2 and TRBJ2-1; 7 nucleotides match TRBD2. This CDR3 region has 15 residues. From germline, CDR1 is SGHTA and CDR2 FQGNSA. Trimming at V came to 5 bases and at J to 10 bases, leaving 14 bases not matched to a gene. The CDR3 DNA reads TGTGCCAGCAGCCCCGTTGGTGGGAGGGCCAGGGAGCAGTTCTTC. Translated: CASSPVGGRAREQFF.

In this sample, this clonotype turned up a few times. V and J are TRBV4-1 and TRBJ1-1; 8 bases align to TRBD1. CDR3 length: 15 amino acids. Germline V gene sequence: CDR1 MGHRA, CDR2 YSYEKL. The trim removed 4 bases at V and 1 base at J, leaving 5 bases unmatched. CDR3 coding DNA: TGCGCCAGCAGCCGACTAGACAGGGGGAACACTGAAGCTTTCTTT. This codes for CASSRLDRGNTEAFF.

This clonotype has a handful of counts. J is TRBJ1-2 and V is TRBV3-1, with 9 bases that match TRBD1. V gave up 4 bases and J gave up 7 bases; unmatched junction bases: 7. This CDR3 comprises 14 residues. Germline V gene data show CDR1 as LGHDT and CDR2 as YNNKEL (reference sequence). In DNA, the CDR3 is TGTGCCAGCAGCCGAATTGAGGACAGGGGTGGCTACACCTTC. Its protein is CASSRIEDRGGYTF. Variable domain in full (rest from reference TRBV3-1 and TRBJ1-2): DTAVSQTPKYLVTQMGNDKSIKCEQNLGHDTMYWYKQDSKKFLKIMFSYNNKELIINETVPNRFSPKSPDKAHLNLHINSLELGDSAVYFCASSRIEDRGGYTFGSGTRLTVV.